This is a list of T cell receptor beta chains from one sample in a study of cytomegalovirus exposure and HLA in healthy donors. The method was immunoSEQ multiplex PCR; TCRdb's version includes in-frame clones alone and lacks a portion of them. The table has 230,000 or so clones, 70% to 90% seen once. Sequencing was performed on PBMCs. Receptors originate from a woman aged 18-29 years in good health and CMV-seronegative. The CDR3 runs from the conserved cysteine through the conserved F or W. D genes are given only for firm matches.

TRBJ2-7,TRBD1,TRBV28,CASNPGTGKSYEQYF
TRBJ2-7,TRBD2,TRBV18,CASSPQREAPYEQYF
TRBJ1-2,.,TRBV7-9,CASSFQGTYGYTF
TRBJ2-1,TRBD2,TRBV19,CASGGEGSYNEQFF
TRBJ2-1,.,TRBV28,CASSTSTGFLEGYTEQFF
TRBJ1-1,TRBD1,TRBV18,CASSQGQGTYTEAFF
TRBJ2-1,TRBD2,TRBV15,CATSRYTSGSNEQFF
TRBJ2-2,TRBD1,TRBV5-6,CASSLPGQKLSGELFF
TRBJ2-1,.,TRBV9,CASSVSQDTSSYNEQFF
TRBJ1-4,.,TRBV27,CASMGQGREKLFF
TRBJ2-5,.,TRBV5-4,CASSAGGAGQETQYF
TRBJ2-7,.,TRBV7-2,CASSFVEAYEQYF
TRBJ2-2,TRBD2,TRBV6-1,CASPRGREGTGELFF
TRBJ2-1,.,TRBV18,CASSSSISYNEQFF
TRBJ2-7,TRBD2,TRBV10-1,CASSEGLGRGDEQYF
TRBJ1-1,TRBD1,TRBV6-5,CASSLGTGPPNTEAFF
TRBJ2-3,.,TRBV14,CASSQIPLRQYF
TRBJ2-7,.,TRBV5-4,CASSLDRLAPRQYF
TRBJ2-7,.,TRBV18,CASSPGHEQYF
TRBJ1-2,.,TRBV6-5,CASSYSGRGDYGYTF
TRBJ2-5,.,TRBV11-2,CASSLLGAETQYF
TRBJ1-2,.,TRBV28,CASRAAGQNYGYTF
TRBJ2-7,.,TRBV5-6,CASSLELRTYEQYF
TRBJ2-2,TRBD2,TRBV4-3,CASSQSSGTMNTGELFF
TRBJ1-4,.,TRBV5-1,CASSLQTGIGEKLFF
TRBJ2-7,TRBD1,TRBV30,CAWRGGQAGEYF
TRBJ2-7,TRBD2,TRBV27,CASSFTAGGQPYEQYF
TRBJ1-4,.,TRBV28,CASSFMGAGNEKLFF
TRBJ2-2,TRBD2,TRBV11-2,CASGGTSGNTGELFF
TRBJ2-2,TRBD2,TRBV27,CASSFIQLAPDTGELFF
TRBJ2-7,.,TRBV6-5,CASSSRVYSYEQYF
TRBJ2-7,TRBD2,TRBV7-2,CASSLVGGGSSYEQYF
TRBJ2-7,TRBD2,TRBV25-1,CASSGLAGGPYEQYF
TRBJ2-1,TRBD2,TRBV5-4,CASSTGLTAYNEQFF
TRBJ1-2,TRBD1,TRBV9,CASSAGTEPYGYTF
TRBJ2-7,.,TRBV15,CATSKTLGEQYF
TRBJ2-7,TRBD1,TRBV27,CASSLGGQAYEQYF
TRBJ2-7,.,TRBV6-1,CASSETRLRAGEQYF
TRBJ1-5,TRBD1,TRBV19,CASRGQGPSNQPQHF
TRBJ1-1,.,TRBV28,CASSLWGGAEAFF
TRBJ2-5,TRBD2,TRBV5-1,CASRSGGKETQYF
TRBJ2-3,TRBD2,TRBV12-5,CASGEGLVHTDTQYF